This T cell receptor (beta chain) was recovered during a study of blood T cells in healthy people across ages. The second PCR ran about 6 to 12 cycles with a sample-barcoded 5' primer and J-beta primers. With 12 random nucleotides, a template-switch adaptor tagged each individual cDNA molecule. TCRdb fed the 5' RACE reads into MiXCR, producing one record per CDR3 protein. The sample lists about 970,000 distinct CDR3 sequences, roughly 50% occurring once. Findings and caveats of the study: Both naive CD4+ cell counts and diversity were greater in long-lived donors than in aged donors. Any conclusive comparison of naive versus antigen-experienced cells was prevented by using unsorted PBMCs.

With respect to this clonotype: The target antigen is unknown.

The sample was blood. The sequence derives from a woman aged 55-70 years in good health.

As DNA, the CDR3 is TGTGCCAGCAGTCCCCTAGGTGCGGAGAGCTCCGAGCAGTACTTC. Translated, it gives CASSPLGAESSEQYF. The V and J genes are TRBV28 and TRBJ2-5; D uncertain. The assigned J gene may be wrong: the sequence end matches TRBJ2-7 better. The CDR3 runs 15 residues. In germline, CDR1 is MDHEN, CDR2 SYDVKM.